This TCR beta chain was sequenced for a study of cytotoxic CD8 clonotypes in ibrutinib-treated CLL. Study details: Partial responses totalled approximately 25 and complete responses 2; after median about six years, 14 remained remitted and about 12 progressed. Sequenced samples delivered averages of 255,043 productive templates and around 94,000 productive rearrangements.

Libraries were prepared by immunoSEQ multiplex PCR; TCRdb keeps only in-frame clonotypes and omits some of them. The sample lists hundreds of thousands of clones; about 64% were seen once. The CDR3 runs 8 residues. Germline loops: CDR1 SGHKS, CDR2 YYEKEE (reference sequence). This clone was detected only a few times. At one end the junction does not follow the germline gene, possibly because of a read error. The starting material was PBMCs, obtained after 36 months of ibrutinib treatment. The TCR was taken from a human donor with chronic lymphocytic leukemia. The J gene is TRBJ2-3, the V gene TRBV5-5; D gene unclear. The CDR3 loop is CASSPTEF. CDR3 nucleotide sequence: TGTGCCAGCAGCCCGACTGAGTTT.